A single sample is the source of the 30 T cell receptor beta chains below, sequenced in a study of T cells in Graves' hyperthyroidism and ophthalmopathy. The TCR beta CDR3 regions underwent amplification using RNA transcripts as the source. TCR CDR3 underwent first-round RT-PCR with the HTBI primer set. MiXCR, run by TCRdb on the multiplex PCR reads, gives a single entry per CDR3 protein. This sample has fewer than 650,000 distinct CDR3 sequences, with over 45% found just once. Sequencing used peripheral blood or thyroid tissue (not recorded which). The receptor source for this set is an adult woman with Graves' disease, either hyperthyroidism or ophthalmopathy (not recorded which).

This clonotype has just one count. The chain uses TRBV12-3 or TRBV12-4 and TRBJ1-2, with no clear D. The CDR3 sequence is 14 residues long. The ends were cut back, 4 bases at V and 8 bases at J, with 17 bases in the middle. The CDR3 reads CASSYGLGAGGYTF. CDR3 nucleotides: TGTGCCAGCAGTTACGGACTGGGCGCCGGCGGCTACACCTTC.

CDR3 nucleotides: TGCAGTGCTAGAGTAGGACTAGCGAGCTACGAGCAGTACTTC. Residues: CSARVGLASYEQYF. The chain couples TRBV20-1 to TRBJ2-5, with 9 bases that match TRBD2. The J call may not be correct, given that the DNA end is closer to TRBJ2-7. CDR1 is DFQATT and CDR2 is SNEGSKA in the germline V gene (reference sequence). This CDR3 region has 14 residues.

The chain uses TRBV7-2 and TRBJ1-1, with D unclear. The CDR3 spans 13 residues. CDR1 is SGHTA and CDR2 is FQGNSA in the germline V gene. Trimming stripped 6 bases from V and 0 bases from J, with 8 bases between. This CDR3 is CASRFELNTEAFF. CDR3 coding DNA: TGTGCCAGCAGATTCGAATTGAACACTGAAGCTTTCTTT.

The chain carries TRBV10-1 and TRBJ2-5; the D gene is possibly TRBD1 (5 bases). The V end was cut by 2 bases, the J end by 5 bases, with 15 bases between. CDR3 length: 15 amino acids. Looked up from germline, CDR1 is WNHNN and CDR2 is SYGVQD (reference sequence). As DNA, the CDR3 is TGCGCCAGCAGTGAGGACAGTTCCCCGCGGGAGACCCAGTACTTC. Its translation: CASSEDSSPRETQYF.

This sequence joins TRBV10-3 and TRBJ1-1, with D maybe TRBD1 (5 bases). Germline V lookup: CDR1 ENHRY, CDR2 SYGVKD. The CDR3 is 15 amino acids. Trimming stripped 4 bases from V and 3 bases from J, with 15 bases between. CDR3 DNA sequence: TGTGCCATCAGTGGGGACCTGTCAGGGTACACTGAAGCTTTCTTT. Translated: CAISGDLSGYTEAFF.

The V and J genes are TRBV12-3 or TRBV12-4 and TRBJ1-1; the match to TRBD1 covers 9 bases. The trim removed 3 bases at V and 2 bases at J, leaving 4 bases unmatched. The CDR3 runs to 15 residues. CDR3 bases: TGTGCCAGCAGTTTTACAGGGGGCGCCAACACTGAAGCTTTCTTT. This gives the protein CASSFTGGANTEAFF.

This sequence joins TRBV2 and TRBJ1-5, with 8 bases that match TRBD1. The CDR3 contains 16 residues. In germline, CDR1 is SNHLY, CDR2 FYNNEI. The V segment lost 5 bases and the J segment 0 bases; nucleotides outside the gene matches: 6. CDR3 DNA: TGTGCCAGCAGTCGGGACAGGACGCATAGCAATCAGCCCCAGCATTTT. This gives the protein CASSRDRTHSNQPQHF.

The J gene is TRBJ1-4, the V gene TRBV4-1; a possible D gene is TRBD1 (6 bases). The CDR3 is 14 residues long. Germline V lookup: CDR1 MGHRA, CDR2 YSYEKL. V shed 4 bases and J shed 8 bases, with 14 bases lying between them. The CDR3 spells CASSPRDTQEKLFF. For the CDR3, the DNA is TGCGCCAGCAGCCCTCGGGACACTCAGGAAAAACTGTTTTTT.

The chain employs TRBV10-3 and TRBJ2-7; weak D call: TRBD2 (5 bases). This CDR3 is 15 amino acids long. CDR1 is ENHRY and CDR2 is SYGVKD in the germline V gene. With 1 base removed from V and 3 bases from J, the gap between germline ends came to 13 bases. The CDR3 DNA reads TGTGCCATCAGTGAGTTTGGGGAGTCAATCTACGAGCAGTACTTC. It is translated as CAISEFGESIYEQYF.

This clonotype has at least ten counts. This CDR3 reads CSATGGEAPNEQYF. As DNA, the CDR3 is TGCAGTGCTACCGGAGGGGAGGCCCCCAACGAGCAGTACTTC. The rearrangement links TRBV20-1 to TRBJ2-7; D perhaps matches TRBD2 (6 bases). The CDR3 is 14 residues long. Germline-derived CDR1 and CDR2 are DFQATT and SNEGSKA (reference sequence). Trimming shortened V by 4 bases and J by 5 bases, and 18 bases separated the two germline ends.

In its sample, this clonotype was seen many times. The chain links TRBV19 to TRBJ1-2; possible D gene TRBD1, 5 bases. Trimming left V 6 bases short and J 5 bases short, with 10 bases between. CDR3 size: 12 residues. CDR1 and CDR2 from the germline V gene are LNHDA and SQIVND (reference sequence). CDR3 loop: CASRGGAYGYTF. CDR3 DNA sequence: TGTGCCAGTAGAGGAGGGGCGTATGGCTACACCTTC. The full variable domain, its missing parts supplied by reference TRBV19 and TRBJ1-2, is DGGITQSPKYLFRKEGQNVTLSCEQNLNHDAMYWYRQDPGQGLRLIYYSQIVNDFQKGDIAEGYSVSREKKESFPLTVTSAQKNPTAFYLCASRGGAYGYTFGSGTRLTVV.

This sequence joins TRBV20-1 and TRBJ1-1, with D perhaps TRBD1 (5 bases). The CDR3 spans 12 residues. The germline V gene has CDR1 DFQATT and CDR2 SNEGSKA (reference sequence). CDR3 nucleotides: TGCAGCACCGGGACGGTGAGCACTGAAGCTTTCTTT. It encodes CSTGTVSTEAFF.

Concerning this clonotype: Compared with germline, one end of the junction differs, possibly owing to a read error. This chain uses TRBV12-3 or TRBV12-4 with TRBJ1-1, with 12 bases identical to TRBD1. The CDR3 contains 15 residues. The CDR3 here is CASSVAGQGANEAFF. CDR3 bases: TGTGCCAGCAGTGTAGCGGGACAGGGGGCCAATGAAGCTTTCTTT.

The V call is TRBV20-1, the J call TRBJ2-7; D is possibly TRBD1 (5 bases). The germline CDR1 and CDR2 sequences are DFQATT and SNEGSKA (reference sequence). The germline V and J ends were trimmed by 8 bases and 5 bases, with 16 bases remaining between them. This CDR3 has 12 amino acids. The CDR3 spells CSLTVGRNEQYF. CDR3 in DNA: TGCAGTCTAACGGTGGGGCGTAACGAGCAGTACTTC.

This sequence joins TRBV29-1 and TRBJ1-1; 7 nucleotides match TRBD1. J gave up 0 bases and V 8 bases, and 18 bases lay outside the gene matches. Germline lookup yields CDR1 SQVTM and CDR2 ANQGSEA. This CDR3 has 17 amino acids. The CDR3 is CSPTGTAIGGMNTEAFF. CDR3 bases: TGCAGCCCAACCGGGACAGCGATCGGCGGAATGAACACTGAAGCTTTCTTT.

This clonotype has ten or more counts. V and J are TRBV7-2 and TRBJ2-7; TRBD2 agrees at 9 bases. Unmatched junction bases numbered 7, after V lost 2 bases and J lost 2 bases. This CDR3 spans 16 amino acids. CDR1 SGHTA and CDR2 FQGNSA come from the germline V gene. The CDR3 protein is CASSLRGGRVPYEQYF. The CDR3 coding sequence is TGTGCCAGCAGCTTAAGGGGCGGGAGGGTCCCCTACGAGCAGTACTTC. The full variable domain, completed using reference TRBV7-2 and TRBJ2-7, is GAGVSQSPSNKVTEKGKDVELRCDPISGHTALYWYRQSLGQGLEFLIYFQGNSAPDKSGLPSDRFSAERTGGSVSTLTIQRTQQEDSAVYLCASSLRGGRVPYEQYFGPGTRLTVT.

This chain links TRBV20-1 with TRBJ1-6; TRBD1 matches 7 bases. The V gene end was trimmed by 0 bases and the J gene end by 8 bases; junction bases not matched to a gene: 7. This CDR3 spans 15 amino acids. Germline V lookup: CDR1 DFQATT, CDR2 SNEGSKA (reference sequence). In nucleotides, the CDR3 is TGCAGTGCTAGAGATCAACAGGGGAGGCATTCACCCCTCCACTTT. Translation gives CSARDQQGRHSPLHF.

There are many counts of this clonotype. The genes are TRBV5-1 and TRBJ1-2, with D possibly TRBD1 on 6 matching bases. CDR1 SGHRS and CDR2 YFSETQ come from the germline V gene. V was pared by 4 bases and J by 7 bases, with 20 bases between. The CDR3 is made up of 15 amino acids. The DNA for the CDR3 is TGCGCCAGCAGCAATTTACAGGGTGGGACCGGTGGCTACACCTTC. Its translation: CASSNLQGGTGGYTF. The whole variable domain, filled in from reference TRBV5-1 and TRBJ1-2, reads KAGVTQTPRYLIKTRGQQVTLSCSPISGHRSVSWYQQTPGQGLQFLFEYFSETQRNKGNFPGRFSGRQFSNSRSEMNVSTLELGDSALYLCASSNLQGGTGGYTFGSGTRLTVV.

This clonotype was counted between two and nine times. V usage is TRBV20-1 and J usage is TRBJ2-5; D is undetermined. CDR1 and CDR2 from the germline V gene are DFQATT and SNEGSKA (reference sequence). The length of the CDR3 is 11 residues. V was pared by 3 bases and J by 5 bases, with 7 bases between. DNA of the CDR3: TGCAGTGCTAGCGCCCTCGAGACCCAGTACTTC. Translation gives CSASALETQYF.

J is TRBJ1-4 and V is TRBV10-3; D is unclear. This CDR3 spans 12 amino acids. Germline CDR1 is ENHRY and CDR2 is SYGVKD. The V end was cut by 3 bases, the J end by 11 bases, with 10 bases between. The CDR3 is CAISDSSGKLFF. Here the CDR3 DNA reads TGTGCCATCAGTGATTCTAGCGGTAAACTGTTTTTT.

This clonotype appeared many times. The gene calls are TRBV12-3 or TRBV12-4 and TRBJ2-7, with D hard to call. This CDR3 region has 12 residues. V lost 6 bases, J lost 3 bases, and 9 bases lay in between. The CDR3 nucleotides read TGTGCCAGCAGCTCCGGCAGCTACGAGCAGTACTTC. Protein sequence: CASSSGSYEQYF.

CDR3 protein: CSVGGALGPQHF. The CDR3 region has the DNA TGCAGCGTTGGTGGTGCACTGGGGCCCCAGCATTTT. This chain uses TRBV29-1 with TRBJ1-5; D ambiguous. Germline CDR1 is SQVTM and CDR2 is ANQGSEA. The length of the CDR3 is 12 residues. V was shortened by 4 bases and J by 9 bases, with 13 bases between the two germline ends.

This rearrangement joins TRBV10-1 to TRBJ2-3; 8 bases are shared with TRBD1. The CDR3 spans 15 residues. Germline CDR1 is WNHNN and CDR2 is SYGVQD (reference sequence). Germline trimming cut 4 bases from V and 1 base from J; bases unmatched to any gene: 4. The CDR3 protein is CASSVGQGRTDTQYF. Here the CDR3 DNA reads TGCGCCAGCAGTGTTGGACAGGGACGCACAGATACGCAGTATTTT.

Comment on this clonotype: An end of the junction differs from the germline gene, which may be a read error. The chain uses TRBV7-3 and TRBJ2-6; 7 bases agree with TRBD1. There are 13 residues in the CDR3. CDR1 is SGHTA and CDR2 is FQGTGA in the germline V gene. The CDR3 nucleotides are TGTGCCAGCAGCGCCACAGGGGCAGATACTGAAGCTTTC. Translation: CASSATGADTEAF.

As concerns this clonotype: Mismatch with germline at one junction end may stem from a read error. The V and J genes are TRBV7-9 and TRBJ2-7; maybe TRBD2 (6 bases). This CDR3 spans 17 amino acids. CDR1 is SEHNR and CDR2 is FQNEAQ in the germline V gene (reference sequence). The CDR3 nucleotides read TGCGCCAGCAGCCAATCTATGGGTAGCGGCTCAATCGGGGAGCAGTACTTC. As protein: CASSQSMGSGSIGEQYF.

This clonotype appeared many times. The V call is TRBV7-2, the J call TRBJ2-5; 11 bases are shared with TRBD1. The J segment lost 1 base and the V segment lost 6 bases, leaving 13 bases of the junction unmatched. Germline V gene lookup returns CDR1 SGHTA and CDR2 FQGNSA. The CDR3 spans 18 residues. In DNA form, the CDR3 reads TGTGCCAGCAGGCCAACCGGGACAGGGGGGGGGGGCCAAGAGACCCAGTACTTC. This sequence encodes CASRPTGTGGGGQETQYF.

The chain links TRBV7-9 to TRBJ1-1; the D gene is possibly TRBD1 (5 bases). This CDR3 has 12 residues. Trimming removed 5 bases at V and 6 bases at J, with 10 bases between. Germline V gives CDR1 SEHNR, CDR2 FQNEAQ (reference sequence). The CDR3 here is CASSLRVSEAFF. DNA for the CDR3: TGTGCCAGCAGCCTCAGGGTATCTGAAGCTTTCTTT.

This chain joins TRBV20-1 and TRBJ2-5; D is unclear. With 3 bases removed from V and 3 bases from J, the gap between germline ends came to 8 bases. The length of the CDR3 is 12 residues. The germline CDR1 and CDR2 sequences are DFQATT and SNEGSKA (reference sequence). The DNA of the CDR3 is TGCAGTGCTAGTAGCCAAAAAGAGACCCAGTACTTC. Translating gives CSASSQKETQYF.

This clonotype was picked up many times. V usage is TRBV27 and J usage is TRBJ2-5; D is undetermined. Germline V gene data show CDR1 as MNHEY and CDR2 as SMNVEV (reference sequence). This CDR3 comprises 14 residues. Trimming pared 3 bases from V and 3 bases from J, leaving 11 bases between. CDR3 in amino acids: CASSFLDSKETQYF. The CDR3, as DNA: TGTGCCAGCAGTTTTCTAGATTCCAAAGAGACCCAGTACTTC.

This sequence joins TRBV2 and TRBJ1-6, with D perhaps TRBD1 (6 bases). Trimming shortened V by 5 bases and J by 9 bases, and 26 bases separated the two germline ends. CDR1 SNHLY and CDR2 FYNNEI come from the germline V gene. The CDR3 length is 18 residues. The CDR3, as DNA: TGTGCCAGCAGTCCTATACAGGGCAAAGACAGCTCTGTTTCACCCCTCCACTTT. This sequence encodes CASSPIQGKDSSVSPLHF.